The 25 T cell receptor beta chains presented below share a single source sample, sequenced in a study of CD8 T cells in ankylosing spondylitis (dated by TCRdb to about 2017). Paper-wide results and their limitations: A TCR beta motif made up of several highly homologous amino acid variants appeared to be characteristic of blood from ankylosing spondylitis patients.

Antigens for these TCRs are unknown. The library was built by means of 5' RACE. Sequenced using an Illumina HiSeq 2500. The public reads were quality trimmed at Q25 with fastp and then assembled into clones with MiXCR by TCRdb, keeping productive beta chains. Under each unique CDR3 protein, matching rows form one entry showing the most common genes and DNA. For this sample there are around 540,000 distinct CDR3 sequences; roughly 13% appear just once. Together, the top ten hold under 7.5% of the sample. Sequencing was performed on blood, either unsorted or a sorted T cell fraction (not recorded which). These receptors were taken from a male donor with ankylosing spondylitis.

The sample holds a few counts of this clonotype. This CDR3 reads CASSLVASGREETQYF. CDR3 DNA: TGTGCCAGCAGCTTAGTCGCTAGCGGGAGAGAAGAGACCCAGTACTTC. The chain has TRBV7-2 and TRBJ2-5; 10 bases are a match to TRBD2. The CDR3 totals 16 residues. The germline CDR1 and CDR2 sequences are SGHTA and FQGNSA. V was pared by 1 base and J by 3 bases, with 5 bases of the junction left unmatched.

This clonotype was counted only a few times. The rearrangement links TRBV4-2 to TRBJ2-7; 9 bases map to TRBD2. The V gene end was trimmed by 4 bases and the J gene end by 5 bases; junction bases not matched to a gene: 12. This CDR3 is 16 amino acids long. CDR1 LGHNA and CDR2 YNFKEQ come from the germline V gene. This CDR3 is CASSPAYLAGVNEQYF. The CDR3 nucleotides read TGTGCCAGCAGCCCAGCCTACTTAGCGGGAGTCAACGAGCAGTACTTC.

In its sample, this clonotype was seen a few times. V usage is TRBV3-1 and J usage is TRBJ2-1; no firm D call. Germline V gene sequence: CDR1 LGHDT, CDR2 YNNKEL (reference sequence). With 0 bases removed from V and 3 bases from J, the gap between germline ends came to 9 bases. This CDR3 comprises 15 residues. CDR3 in amino acids: CASSQDRAGYNEQFF. The CDR3 DNA follows: TGTGCCAGCAGCCAAGATAGGGCAGGCTACAATGAGCAGTTCTTC.

The chain recombines TRBV7-6 with TRBJ2-3; D remains ambiguous. This CDR3 has 13 amino acids. The ends were cut back, 1 base at V and 8 bases at J, with 10 bases in the middle. Germline loops: CDR1 SGHVS, CDR2 FNYEAQ. The CDR3 is CASSLGLEFTQYF. In DNA form, the CDR3 reads TGTGCCAGCAGCTTAGGCTTAGAGTTTACGCAGTATTTT.

The gene calls are TRBV20-1 and TRBJ1-6, with D unclear. Germline lookup yields CDR1 DFQATT and CDR2 SNEGSKA (reference sequence). The CDR3 is made up of 14 amino acids. V was trimmed by 4 bases and J by 8 bases, leaving 15 bases between them. This CDR3 reads CSAMDRAPDSPLHF. CDR3 nucleotides: TGCAGTGCTATGGACCGGGCCCCCGATTCACCCCTCCACTTT.

J is TRBJ2-1 and V is TRBV29-1; 10 nucleotides line up with TRBD2. Looked up from germline, CDR1 is SQVTM and CDR2 is ANQGSEA. Trimming removed 4 bases from V and 9 bases from J; junction bases left unmatched: 9. There are 14 residues in the CDR3. The CDR3 region is CSVVGLAGVGEQFF. As DNA, the CDR3 is TGCAGCGTTGTAGGCCTAGCGGGAGTTGGTGAGCAGTTCTTC.

The chain couples TRBV5-1 to TRBJ2-2, with 11 bases fitting TRBD2. J gave up 4 bases and V 5 bases, and 13 bases lay outside the gene matches. CDR1 SGHRS and CDR2 YFSETQ come from the germline V gene. The CDR3 is made up of 18 amino acids. Here the CDR3 reads CASSPIPGLAASTGELFF. Here the CDR3 DNA reads TGCGCCAGCAGTCCAATTCCGGGACTAGCGGCGAGCACCGGGGAGCTGTTTTTT.

The chain joins TRBV6-5 to TRBJ1-2; no firm D call. This CDR3 region has 14 residues. Per the germline V gene, CDR1 is MNHEY and CDR2 is SVGAGI. V lost 1 base to trimming and J lost 0 bases, with 6 bases between them. DNA for the CDR3: TGTGCCAGCAGTTACTTAGCGGCTAACTATGGCTACACCTTC. Its protein is CASSYLAANYGYTF.

This clonotype came up a few times. The chain is built from TRBV5-1 and TRBJ2-1; 7 nucleotides align to TRBD2. Unmatched junction bases numbered 9, after V lost 4 bases and J lost 5 bases. CDR3 length: 15 residues. CDR1 and CDR2 from the germline V gene are SGHRS and YFSETQ. This CDR3 is CASSITRREDNEQFF. The CDR3 DNA reads as TGCGCCAGCAGCATTACTAGACGGGAGGACAATGAGCAGTTCTTC.

This clonotype occurred a few times. CDR3: CSVDPLGTGHEKLFF. The CDR3 coding sequence is TGCAGCGTGGACCCCCTCGGGACAGGGCACGAAAAACTGTTTTTT. V and J are TRBV29-1 and TRBJ1-4, with 9 bases matching TRBD1. The CDR3 contains 15 residues. Trimming took 6 bases from V and 8 from J; bases not matched to a gene: 13. In germline, CDR1 is SQVTM, CDR2 ANQGSEA.

A few counts support this clonotype. The CDR3 protein is CASSSVSGLEQFF. The CDR3, as DNA: TGCGCCAGCAGCTCGGTGTCGGGACTCGAGCAGTTCTTC. This chain connects TRBV5-1 to TRBJ2-1; tentative D call: TRBD2 (6 bases). Trimming left V 3 bases short and J 10 bases short, with 14 bases between. From germline, CDR1 is SGHRS and CDR2 YFSETQ. The CDR3 is made up of 13 amino acids.

The genes are TRBV3-1 and TRBJ2-5; D not resolved. Germline lookup yields CDR1 LGHDT and CDR2 YNNKEL (reference sequence). V was shortened by 1 base and J by 4 bases, with 10 bases between the two germline ends. This CDR3 has 14 residues. CDR3 in DNA: TGTGCCAGCAGCCAAGTCCAGGATGGAGAGACCCAGTACTTC. This translates into CASSQVQDGETQYF.

This clonotype occurred many times. J is TRBJ2-5 and V is TRBV5-1, with a weak D call TRBD2 (6 bases). The CDR3 is 14 amino acids. V was trimmed by 6 bases and J by 5 bases, leaving 17 bases between them. The germline gives CDR1 SGHRS, CDR2 YFSETQ. The chain's CDR3 is CASKPEPRGETQYF. For the CDR3, the DNA is TGCGCCAGCAAGCCAGAGCCTCGGGGGGAGACCCAGTACTTC. Variable domain in full (rest from reference TRBV5-1 and TRBJ2-5): KAGVTQTPRYLIKTRGQQVTLSCSPISGHRSVSWYQQTPGQGLQFLFEYFSETQRNKGNFPGRFSGRQFSNSRSEMNVSTLELGDSALYLCASKPEPRGETQYFGPGTRLLVL.

The V gene is TRBV11-2, the J gene TRBJ2-1; possible D gene TRBD2, 6 bases. This CDR3 is built from 14 residues. Trimming took 11 bases from V and 0 from J, leaving 14 bases between them. Germline V gives CDR1 SGHAT, CDR2 FQNNGV. The CDR3 loop is CAVLRLGSYNEQFF. CDR3 bases: TGTGCCGTACTTCGACTAGGCTCCTACAATGAGCAGTTCTTC.

The chain has TRBV20-1 and TRBJ2-3; D remains ambiguous. The V end lost 3 bases, the J end lost 0 bases, and 13 bases lay between the germline ends. The CDR3 totals 15 residues. Germline V gene sequence: CDR1 DFQATT, CDR2 SNEGSKA (reference sequence). Written as DNA, the CDR3 is TGCAGTGCTAGGGTCGATCCTGATAGCACAGATACGCAGTATTTT. Translation: CSARVDPDSTDTQYF.

This clonotype has more than one count but fewer than ten. The chain uses TRBV6-2 or TRBV6-3 and TRBJ1-5, with D maybe TRBD1 (6 bases). This CDR3 region has 17 residues. Germline loops: CDR1 MNHEY, CDR2 SVGEGT. The V and J ends lost 2 bases and 2 bases respectively, with 16 bases between them. CDR3 sequence (DNA): TGTGCCAGCAGTTACCCAAACAGGGTATCGGGCAATCAGCCCCAGCATTTT. Translated: CASSYPNRVSGNQPQHF.

This sequence joins TRBV5-6 and TRBJ2-2; D is unresolved. Germline values: CDR1 SGHDT, CDR2 YYEEEE. The CDR3 spans 15 residues. Trimming left V 2 bases short and J 2 bases short, with 10 bases between. The DNA for the CDR3 is TGTGCCAGCAGCTTTTTCAACTTTAACACCGGGGAGCTGTTTTTT. This sequence encodes CASSFFNFNTGELFF.

This clonotype was counted ten times or more. The CDR3 DNA sequence: TGTGCCATCGGTAGCGGGAGTATAAACGCAGATACGCAGTATTTT. It is translated as CAIGSGSINADTQYF. This chain connects TRBV10-3 to TRBJ2-3, with 9 nucleotides matching TRBD2. From germline, CDR1 is ENHRY and CDR2 SYGVKD. The J segment lost 4 bases and the V segment lost 8 bases, leaving 10 bases of the junction unmatched. The CDR3 runs to 15 residues.

The rearrangement uses TRBV4-1 and TRBJ2-1; D may correspond to TRBD1 or TRBD2 (5 bases each). The CDR3 has 15 amino acids. V lost 0 bases to trimming and J lost 9 bases, with 15 bases between them. Germline V gene sequence: CDR1 MGHRA, CDR2 YSYEKL. Here the CDR3 reads CASSQERGGFLEQFF. DNA for the CDR3: TGCGCCAGCAGCCAAGAGAGGGGCGGATTCCTTGAGCAGTTCTTC.

In this sample, this clonotype turned up a few times. The chain uses TRBV24-1 and TRBJ2-3; 11 bases are shared with TRBD2. The CDR3 has 16 residues. V trimming: 7 bases; J trimming: 3 bases; junction bases outside the gene matches: 8. From germline, CDR1 is KGHDR and CDR2 SFDVKD. In nucleotides, the CDR3 is TGTGCCACCAGCCTAGCGGGAGGTTTTGAGACAGATACGCAGTATTTT. It codes for CATSLAGGFETDTQYF.

Only a few counts were recorded for this clonotype. J is TRBJ2-7 and V is TRBV24-1; 15 bases are a match to TRBD2. The CDR3 runs 12 residues. From germline, CDR1 is KGHDR and CDR2 SFDVKD. The J segment lost 9 bases and the V segment lost 11 bases, leaving 4 bases of the junction unmatched. CDR3 in amino acids: CARGTSGRLQYV. CDR3 coding DNA: TGTGCCAGAGGGACTAGCGGGAGGTTGCAGTACGTC.

At least ten counts were recorded for this clonotype. The chain uses TRBV4-2 and TRBJ2-1; D is unresolved. The CDR3 is 12 residues long. The V end was cut by 1 base, the J end by 7 bases, with 5 bases between. CDR1 is LGHNA, CDR2 YNFKEQ, per germline. DNA for the CDR3: TGTGCCAGCAGCCAAGCACGAAATGAGCAGTTCTTC. Translated, it gives CASSQARNEQFF.

There are a few counts of this clonotype. The J gene is TRBJ1-1, the V gene TRBV7-9; D is unresolved. The CDR3 runs to 14 residues. The V end lost 1 base, the J end lost 4 bases, and 10 bases lay between the germline ends. Germline-derived CDR1 and CDR2 are SEHNR and FQNEAQ (reference sequence). CDR3 protein: CASSLGFGPTEAFF. The CDR3 DNA reads as TGTGCCAGCAGCTTAGGGTTTGGACCCACTGAAGCTTTCTTT.

There are a few counts of this clonotype. V is TRBV24-1 and J is TRBJ1-4, with no clear D. Deletions cut 9 bases from V and 6 bases from J, with 10 bases between. The CDR3 contains 12 residues. Germline CDR1 is KGHDR and CDR2 is SFDVKD. CDR3 amino acids: CATGERDEKLFF. CDR3 sequence (DNA): TGTGCCACCGGGGAGAGAGATGAAAAACTGTTTTTT.

V usage is TRBV25-1 and J usage is TRBJ1-1; D is unclear. CDR3 length: 13 residues. From germline, CDR1 is MGHDK and CDR2 SYGVNS. V lost 1 base and J lost 6, with 9 bases in between. The CDR3 region is CASSEFSRSEAFF. The CDR3 region has the DNA TGTGCCAGCAGTGAATTTTCGCGTTCTGAAGCTTTCTTT.